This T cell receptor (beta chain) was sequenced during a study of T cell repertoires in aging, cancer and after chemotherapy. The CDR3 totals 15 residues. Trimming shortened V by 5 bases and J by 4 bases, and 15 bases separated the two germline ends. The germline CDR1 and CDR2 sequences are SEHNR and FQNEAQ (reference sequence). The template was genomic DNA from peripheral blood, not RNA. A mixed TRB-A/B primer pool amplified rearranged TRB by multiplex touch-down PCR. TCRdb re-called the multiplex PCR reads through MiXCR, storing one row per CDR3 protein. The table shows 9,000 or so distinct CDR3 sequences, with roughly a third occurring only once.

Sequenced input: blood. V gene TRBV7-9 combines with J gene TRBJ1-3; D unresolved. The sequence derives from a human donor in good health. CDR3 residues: CASSRPQVLGNTIYF. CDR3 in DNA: TGTGCCAGCAGCCGCCCCCAGGTCCTCGGAAACACCATATATTTT.